This T cell receptor delta chain was identified during a study of gamma-delta T cells after stem cell transplantation. TCRdb reanalysed the RT-PCR reads via CATT. Of around 3,500 delta-chain clones in the sample, 9.5% to 13% were seen once. The table lists this clone with a few counts. The CDR3 covers 21 residues. Germline V gene sequence: CDR1 TSWWSYY, CDR2 QGS. V shed 1 base and J shed 0 bases, with 27 bases lying between them. This receptor was taken from a human donor. It is not recorded whose cells these are; they may come from a transplant donor. The J gene is TRDJ1, the V gene TRDV1; weak D call: TRDD3 (6 bases). Sequenced input: gamma-delta T cells. Here the CDR3 DNA reads TGTGCTCTTGGGGAACATTACCACAACGGAGGTGGGGATCCCTACACCGATAAACTCATCTTT. It encodes CALGEHYHNGGGDPYTDKLIF.